This T cell receptor beta chain was profiled in a study of identical twins. Study observations and caveats: Sequences that were beta out-of-frame showed weaker excess twin sharing. Fewer insertions characterized abundant cord blood beta clonotypes, whereas memory repertoires showed none.

From germline, CDR1 is LNHNV and CDR2 YYDKDF (reference sequence). Deletions cut 0 bases from V and 5 bases from J, with 16 bases between. This CDR3 contains 16 residues. This clonotype has just a few counts. The antigen is not known. Every sampled donor was Caucasian and healthy. A universal primer site was added by template switching, and unique molecular identifiers were carried by the cDNA. TCRdb redid the calling of the 5' RACE reads with MiXCR, one entry per CDR3 protein. Of about 210,000 distinct CDR3 sequences in the sample, roughly 10% were seen once. Sequencing was done on a sample of memory (CD45RO+) T cells sorted from blood. This chain links TRBV15 with TRBJ1-1; D uncertain. The clonotype comes from a woman aged 18 to 35 in good health. The CDR3 protein is CATSRDPLRLGTEAFF. In nucleotides, the CDR3 is TGTGCCACCAGCAGAGATCCCCTAAGATTGGGGACTGAAGCTTTCTTT.